A selection of T cell receptor beta chains follows, all from one sample in a study of HIV-infected patients and healthy controls. A single record per CDR3 protein comes from TCRdb applying MiXCR to the 5' RACE reads. The top ten clones hold roughly 27% of a sample with 5,300 or so distinct CDR3 sequences, 8.5% to 10% of them seen once. The input for sequencing was blood, taken during antiretroviral therapy. These receptors were collected from an adult with HIV infection. Both conserved end residues are part of each CDR3.

>TRBV20-1|TRBJ2-7
CSTVGTSGGVGSYEQYF
>TRBV20-1|TRBJ2-1
CSARALAGTYNEQFF
>TRBV6-5|TRBJ2-1
CASSYSSGRGYNEQFF
>TRBV5-1|TRBJ2-2
CASSGTGGITGELFF
>TRBV7-8|TRBJ1-1
CASSPGGRGTEAFF
>TRBV7-2|TRBJ1-5
CASSLDGPYSNQPQHF
>TRBV7-6|TRBJ2-1
CASSPSSLASGSLYNEQFF
>TRBV4-2|TRBJ2-2
CASSQGGSGTTYYTGELFF
>TRBV27|TRBJ2-4
CASSFHQGGIQYF
>TRBV13|TRBJ1-1
CASSYRNTEAFF
>TRBV7-9|TRBJ1-4
CASETTGEKLFF
>TRBV25-1|TRBJ2-3
CASGYAGAGSTDTQYF
>TRBV7-8|TRBJ1-1
CASSSENPNTEAFF
>TRBV6-1|TRBJ1-2
CASRTDFFGDGYTF
>TRBV6-5|TRBJ1-5
CASSYSTDLSNQPQHF
>TRBV7-9|TRBJ2-7
CASSLALNQASEQYF
>TRBV2|TRBJ1-4
CASSDSQENEKLFF
>TRBV19|TRBJ1-1
CASNQGQLNTEAFF